The table lists the clone carrying this T cell receptor (beta chain) with many counts. Its antigen is not known. There are 12 residues in the CDR3. The V gene lost 2 bases and the J gene lost 6 bases, with 5 bases spanning the gap. CDR1 PRHDT and CDR2 FYEKMQ come from the germline V gene (reference sequence). The entry originates in a study of molecular identifiers for immune sequencing clone quantification. Turning to the study itself: Within a replicate experiment, RNA obtained from either around 20,000 or 99,000 naive CD8 cells was divided into five aliquots, and four of those aliquots were then sequenced.

Methods described previously, with TCR primers listed, were used for bulk TCR libraries. TCRdb recomputed calls from the PCR reads with MiXCR, one row per CDR3 protein. Here the sample spans 550,000 to 750,000 distinct CDR3 sequences, just under 20% being singletons. Whole-study results and caveats: Clones above 20 RNA copies contained over 98% of effector molecules and under 1% of naive molecules.

A CD8+CD4-CCR7+CD45RA+ phenotype served as the sorting definition for naive CD8 T cells. The V and J genes are TRBV13 and TRBJ2-4, with unresolved D. The sequenced sample consisted of naive CD8+ T cells from blood, with Jurkat cell RNA spiked in. Subset defined: FACS-sorted CD8+CD4-CCR7+CD45RA+ naive T cells. The sequence was collected from a human donor in good health. Some libraries in this study had Jurkat cell RNA spiked in. In DNA form, the CDR3 reads TGTGCCAGCAGCTTATACTCAAACATTCAGTACTTC. This sequence encodes CASSLYSNIQYF.